Below, 30 T cell receptor beta chains from the same sample are listed, as sequenced in a study of control samples from healthy donors and cancer patients. Some clones are missing from TCRdb's copy, which holds only in-frame ones; the method was immunoSEQ multiplex PCR. The sample shows about 130,000 clones, roughly 92% of them seen only once. Sequencing was carried out using blood. The receptor source for this set is a man between 18 and 35 years old in good health.

V is TRBV6-5 and J is TRBJ1-1, with D possibly being TRBD1 (5 bases). CDR1 and CDR2 from the germline V gene are MNHEY and SVGAGI. CDR3 length: 13 residues. The germline V and J ends were trimmed by 2 bases and 5 bases, with 9 bases remaining between them. CDR3 nucleotide sequence: TGTGCCAGCAGTTACGGCAGGGCGACTGAAGCTTTCTTT. Translated: CASSYGRATEAFF.

The CDR3 DNA reads as TGTGCCAGCAGCTTCGAACTAGCGGGAAGGTACCAAGAGACCCAGTACTTC. Its protein is CASSFELAGRYQETQYF. The V gene is TRBV5-6, the J gene TRBJ2-5; 10 bases map to TRBD2. The V gene's germline CDR1 is SGHDT and CDR2 YYEEEE. This CDR3 is 17 amino acids long. J lost 0 bases, V lost 2 bases, and 7 bases had no gene match.

The chain has TRBV10-3 and TRBJ2-7; 9 bases align to TRBD2. Germline-derived CDR1 and CDR2 are ENHRY and SYGVKD. V lost 4 bases, J lost 6 bases, and 13 bases stayed unmatched. This CDR3 comprises 16 residues. DNA of the CDR3: TGTGCCATCAGTGGCCAATGGGCTAGCGGGGTTCTCGAGCAGTACTTC. Amino acids: CAISGQWASGVLEQYF.

This clone appeared once. The rearrangement links TRBV5-1 to TRBJ1-6; TRBD1 aligns across 7 bases. In germline, CDR1 is SGHRS, CDR2 YFSETQ. CDR3 length: 15 amino acids. Trimming at V came to 4 bases and at J to 13 bases, leaving 14 bases not matched to a gene. The CDR3 loop reads CASSTAQGTDLPLHF. In nucleotides, the CDR3 is TGCGCCAGCAGCACAGCACAGGGGACAGACTTGCCCCTCCACTTT.

This clone was counted once. The chain uses TRBV6-5 and TRBJ1-1, with D maybe TRBD1 (6 bases). Germline CDR1 is MNHEY and CDR2 is SVGAGI. The V and J ends lost 6 bases and 0 bases respectively, with 14 bases between them. The CDR3 has 15 amino acids. As DNA, the CDR3 is TGTGCCAGCAGCCCCTTGACAGGAATGAACACTGAAGCTTTCTTT. Residues: CASSPLTGMNTEAFF.

The gene calls are TRBV30 and TRBJ1-6; no firm D call. Trimming removed 5 bases at V and 7 bases at J, with 12 bases between. Germline V gives CDR1 GTSNPN, CDR2 SVGIG (reference sequence). CDR3 length: 13 amino acids. The CDR3 region has the DNA TGTGCCTGGGACGACAAAAGGAATTCACCCCTCCACTTT. Protein sequence: CAWDDKRNSPLHF.

The sample holds one count of this clone. The chain has TRBV10-3 and TRBJ1-2; D might be TRBD1 (5 bases). Trimming removed 10 bases at V and 0 bases at J, with 18 bases between. Germline assignment: CDR1 ENHRY and CDR2 SYGVKD. The CDR3 covers 15 residues. Here the CDR3 DNA reads TGTGCCACGCAATCACAGGCTACTTCTAACTATGGCTACACCTTC. As protein: CATQSQATSNYGYTF.

This chain uses TRBV2 with TRBJ1-3, with a tentative D call TRBD1 (5 bases). V was trimmed by 5 bases and J by 1 base, leaving 12 bases between them. The length of the CDR3 is 15 residues. Germline CDR1 and CDR2: SNHLY and FYNNEI. The CDR3 DNA reads as TGTGCCAGCAGTATCCGTGGGGGGTCTGGAAACACCATATATTTT. Translation: CASSIRGGSGNTIYF.

This chain links TRBV27 with TRBJ1-3; a weak D match, TRBD1 (6 bases). V was trimmed by 0 bases and J by 4 bases, leaving 10 bases between them. Germline V lookup: CDR1 MNHEY, CDR2 SMNVEV (reference sequence). This CDR3 has 15 amino acids. The CDR3 is CASSLSAGEGNTIYF. The CDR3 DNA follows: TGTGCCAGCAGTTTATCGGCAGGGGAAGGAAACACCATATATTTT.

This clone showed up just once. The chain couples TRBV6-4 to TRBJ1-2, with TRBD1 matching over 7 bases. Trimming removed 4 bases from V and 8 bases from J; junction bases left unmatched: 10. This CDR3 region has 14 residues. Germline CDR1 reads MRHNA; CDR2 reads SNTAGT. The CDR3 loop is CASSATGTAEGYTF. Written as DNA, the CDR3 is TGTGCCAGCAGTGCTACCGGGACAGCTGAGGGCTACACCTTC.

The rearrangement links TRBV19 to TRBJ2-2; D is perhaps TRBD1 (6 bases). The length of the CDR3 is 14 residues. The V and J ends lost 3 bases and 6 bases respectively, with 11 bases between them. CDR1 and CDR2 (germline): LNHDA, SQIVND (reference sequence). CDR3 in DNA: TGTGCCAGTAGTATCGCACCAGGGGCCGGGGAGCTGTTTTTT. Protein: CASSIAPGAGELFF.

This sequence joins TRBV27 and TRBJ1-1; tentatively, D is TRBD1 (6 bases). The CDR3 contains 16 residues. Trimming took 2 bases from V and 0 from J, leaving 13 bases between them. Germline V lookup: CDR1 MNHEY, CDR2 SMNVEV (reference sequence). The CDR3 coding sequence is TGTGCCAGCAGTTTAAGGGGGGAGGGGGTGAACACTGAAGCTTTCTTT. This translates into CASSLRGEGVNTEAFF.

The rearrangement joins TRBV6-6 to TRBJ2-7; 7 nucleotides line up with TRBD2. The germline gives CDR1 MNHNY, CDR2 SVGAGI (reference sequence). The junction had 7 bases not matched to a gene; V was cut back by 0 bases and J by 2 bases. CDR3 length: 16 amino acids. The CDR3: CASSYSYGGMTYEQYF. The CDR3 DNA sequence: TGTGCCAGCAGTTACTCATACGGGGGGATGACCTACGAGCAGTACTTC.

This rearrangement joins TRBV7-3 to TRBJ2-7; TRBD2 agrees at 10 bases. V lost 4 bases to trimming and J lost 7 bases; unmatched junction nucleotides: 13. This CDR3 spans 16 amino acids. The germline gives CDR1 SGHTA, CDR2 FQGTGA. CDR3 bases: TGTGCCAGCAGCTCCTGGGGTAGCGGGGGGCCGGGGGAGCAGTACTTC. This translates into CASSSWGSGGPGEQYF.

This chain joins TRBV7-9 and TRBJ1-4, with a tentative D call TRBD1 (5 bases). The V gene lost 1 base and the J gene lost 8 bases, with 11 bases spanning the gap. This CDR3 has 14 residues. Germline V gene sequence: CDR1 SEHNR, CDR2 FQNEAQ (reference sequence). CDR3: CASSLGQGNEKLFF. For the CDR3, the DNA is TGTGCCAGCAGCTTAGGCCAGGGAAACGAAAAACTGTTTTTT.

The chain recombines TRBV19 with TRBJ1-6; D is unresolved. CDR1 LNHDA and CDR2 SQIVND come from the germline V gene (reference sequence). CDR3 length equals 14 residues. V was shortened by 9 bases and J by 7 bases, with 16 bases between the two germline ends. Written as DNA, the CDR3 is TGTGCCAGCTGTCGACGCGCGGGGAATTCACCCCTCCACTTT. It encodes CASCRRAGNSPLHF.

In DNA form, the CDR3 reads TGTGCCAGCAGCATACTAGTTTCTGAGCAGTTCTTC. Amino acid sequence: CASSILVSEQFF. This chain connects TRBV11-1 to TRBJ2-1, with D perhaps TRBD2 (5 bases). Deletions cut 5 bases from V and 9 bases from J, with 11 bases between. Germline CDR1 reads SGHAT; CDR2 reads FQDESV (reference sequence). The CDR3 spans 12 residues. Full variable domain (outside the CDR3, taken from reference TRBV11-1 and TRBJ2-1): EAEVAQSPRYKITEKSQAVAFWCDPISGHATLYWYRQILGQGPELLVQFQDESVVDDSQLPKDRFSAERLKGVDSTLKIQPAELGDSAMYLCASSILVSEQFFGPGTRLTVL.

The chain recombines TRBV6-1 with TRBJ1-6; tentatively, D is TRBD1 (6 bases). This CDR3 contains 15 residues. Trimming removed 3 bases from V and 8 bases from J, with 14 bases in between. Per germline, CDR1 MNHNS and CDR2 SASEGT. The CDR3 spells CASSDRGIRYSPLHF. CDR3 DNA sequence: TGTGCCAGCAGTGATAGGGGGATTCGGTATTCACCCCTCCACTTT.

This chain joins TRBV11-3 and TRBJ2-1; the match to TRBD2 covers 12 bases. The V segment lost 5 bases and the J segment 7 bases; nucleotides outside the gene matches: 6. Germline V CDR1 and CDR2: SGHNT, YENEEA. This CDR3 contains 15 residues. The CDR3 sequence is CASSNLAGGVNEQFF. CDR3 bases: TGTGCCAGCAGCAACCTAGCGGGGGGGGTAAATGAGCAGTTCTTC.

The V call is TRBV7-9, the J call TRBJ2-5; D is uncertain. CDR3 size: 16 residues. Germline CDR1 reads SEHNR; CDR2 reads FQNEAQ (reference sequence). V dropped 5 bases and J dropped 3 bases, with 19 bases sitting between them. The CDR3: CASSPEHTERKETQYF. CDR3 bases: TGTGCCAGCAGCCCAGAACACACGGAAAGAAAAGAGACCCAGTACTTC.

The chain's CDR3 is CASSSRGARQPQHF. The CDR3, as DNA: TGTGCCAGCAGCTCTAGGGGGGCTCGGCAGCCCCAGCATTTT. The chain carries TRBV5-4 and TRBJ1-5, with D perhaps TRBD1 (6 bases). This CDR3 has 14 amino acids. V was trimmed by 3 bases and J by 7 bases, leaving 14 bases between them. Germline lookup yields CDR1 SGHNT and CDR2 YYREEE (reference sequence).

The chain is built from TRBV19 and TRBJ2-7; 11 bases are a match to TRBD1. This CDR3 has 14 residues. V was clipped by 3 bases and J by 3 bases; unmatched bases: 1. Germline V gene sequence: CDR1 LNHDA, CDR2 SQIVND (reference sequence). This CDR3 is CASSIGTGGYEQYF. CDR3 nucleotides: TGTGCCAGTAGTATCGGGACAGGGGGCTACGAGCAGTACTTC.

The chain recombines TRBV18 with TRBJ1-6; no reliable D call. The germline V gene encodes CDR1 KGHSH and CDR2 LQKENI. The CDR3 is made up of 13 amino acids. V gave up 2 bases and J gave up 8 bases, with 7 bases separating them. CDR3 nucleotides: TGTGCCAGCTCACCAGCGGTGCATTCACCCCTCCACTTT. Its protein product is CASSPAVHSPLHF.

The V and J genes are TRBV12-3 or TRBV12-4 and TRBJ2-7; D not resolved. The CDR3 is made up of 13 amino acids. Deletions cut 4 bases from V and 2 bases from J, with 9 bases between. The CDR3 here is CASSSGPTYEQYF. CDR3 nucleotide sequence: TGTGCCAGCAGTTCCGGACCCACCTACGAGCAGTACTTC.

The V gene is TRBV19, the J gene TRBJ1-1, with D uncertain. Germline lookup yields CDR1 LNHDA and CDR2 SQIVND (reference sequence). This CDR3 spans 13 amino acids. V lost 2 bases and J lost 1, with 5 bases in between. The CDR3 DNA sequence: TGTGCCAGTAGTATAAGCACGAACACTGAAGCTTTCTTT. Protein sequence: CASSISTNTEAFF.

The chain carries TRBV6-1 and TRBJ2-1, with 7 bases aligning to TRBD1. The germline CDR1 and CDR2 sequences are MNHNS and SASEGT. The CDR3 spans 15 residues. With V trimmed by 2 bases and J by 5 bases, 6 bases remained unmatched. The CDR3: CASSELGGGHNEQFF. CDR3 in DNA: TGTGCCAGCAGTGAACTAGGGGGCGGACACAATGAGCAGTTCTTC.

This rearrangement joins TRBV6-6 to TRBJ1-4; D is perhaps TRBD1 (5 bases). The CDR3 is 13 residues long. The V and J ends lost 5 bases and 8 bases respectively, with 12 bases between them. Per the germline V gene, CDR1 is MNHNY and CDR2 is SVGAGI (reference sequence). CDR3 loop: CASSAGWREKLFF. The CDR3, as DNA: TGTGCCAGCAGTGCAGGGTGGCGGGAAAAACTGTTTTTT.

This rearrangement joins TRBV30 to TRBJ1-1, with TRBD1 identical over 9 bases. V shed 2 bases, J shed 4 bases, and the junction held 5 bases outside the gene matches. From germline, CDR1 is GTSNPN and CDR2 SVGIG (reference sequence). The CDR3 extends over 14 amino acids. In DNA form, the CDR3 reads TGTGCCTGGAGTCCCGGGACAGGGCGCACTGAAGCTTTCTTT. Translating it yields CAWSPGTGRTEAFF.

The V call is TRBV27, the J call TRBJ1-5; tentative D call: TRBD1 (5 bases). Germline assignment: CDR1 MNHEY and CDR2 SMNVEV (reference sequence). This CDR3 is built from 15 residues. Trimming took 8 bases from V and 7 from J, leaving 21 bases between them. CDR3 protein: CASGIGAGSGQPQHF. CDR3 bases: TGTGCCAGCGGTATAGGGGCCGGAAGCGGCCAGCCCCAGCATTTT.

The chain carries TRBV6-1 and TRBJ1-5; 7 positions match TRBD1. The CDR3 runs to 19 residues. Germline V gives CDR1 MNHNS, CDR2 SASEGT. Trimming at V came to 3 bases and at J to 6 bases, leaving 20 bases not matched to a gene. In nucleotides, the CDR3 is TGTGCCAGCAGTGAGAAGAGGCCCGGGACAGCGGTCGGTTCTCAGCCCCAGCATTTT. Encoded protein: CASSEKRPGTAVGSQPQHF.